These T cell receptor beta chains were read from a single sample in a study of blood T cell repertoires in COVID-19. TCRdb keeps only in-frame clones here, not all; method: immunoSEQ multiplex PCR. The table records approximately 200,000 clones, 70% to 90% of them present only once. The specimen sequenced was PBMCs or T cells enriched from blood (not recorded which). Every receptor here comes from a young man who had recovered from COVID-19. The CDR3 runs from the conserved cysteine through the conserved F or W. Each record gives: V gene, clone size, J gene, D gene, CDR3 protein, CDR3 DNA. A D gene is named only where the DNA matches it firmly. Where a row states a size, it is once, few, many or the class of an expanded clone; other rows omit it.

v_gene: TRBV3-1/TRBV3-2
abundance: NA
j_gene: TRBJ1-5
d_gene: NA
CDR3aa: CASSQLGDQPQHF
CDR3nt: TGTGCCAGCAGCCAGCTGGGAGATCAGCCCCAGCATTTT

v_gene: TRBV7-2
abundance: NA
j_gene: TRBJ2-7
d_gene: TRBD1
CDR3aa: CASSAGGRLVEQYF
CDR3nt: TGTGCCAGCAGTGCAGGGGGCCGGTTGGTCGAGCAGTACTTC

v_gene: TRBV19
abundance: NA
j_gene: TRBJ1-2
d_gene: TRBD1
CDR3aa: CASSTGTGVIDGYTF
CDR3nt: TGTGCCAGTAGTACCGGGACAGGGGTTATAGATGGCTACACCTTC

v_gene: TRBV29-1
abundance: NA
j_gene: TRBJ1-1
d_gene: NA
CDR3aa: CSVGLGTTNTEAFF
CDR3nt: TGCAGCGTTGGCCTGGGGACAACTAACACTGAAGCTTTCTTT

v_gene: TRBV10-3
abundance: once
j_gene: TRBJ2-1
d_gene: NA
CDR3aa: CAIRSEITYNEQFF
CDR3nt: TGTGCCATCAGGAGCGAGATAACCTACAATGAGCAGTTCTTC

v_gene: TRBV5-1
abundance: NA
j_gene: TRBJ1-2
d_gene: NA
CDR3aa: CASSLALGSGGYTF
CDR3nt: TGCGCCAGCAGCTTGGCCTTGGGCAGCGGGGGCTACACCTTC

v_gene: TRBV5-1
abundance: NA
j_gene: TRBJ2-7
d_gene: NA
CDR3aa: CASSFPTDSNSYEQYF
CDR3nt: TGCGCCAGCAGCTTCCCCACGGACAGTAATTCCTACGAGCAGTACTTC

v_gene: TRBV3-1/TRBV3-2
abundance: few
j_gene: TRBJ1-2
d_gene: NA
CDR3aa: CASRSGAPYGYTF
CDR3nt: TGTGCCAGCAGATCAGGGGCCCCCTATGGCTACACCTTC

v_gene: TRBV11-2
abundance: NA
j_gene: TRBJ2-2
d_gene: NA
CDR3aa: CASSSPGTTNTGELFF
CDR3nt: TGTGCCAGCAGCTCGCCCGGGACAACGAACACCGGGGAGCTGTTTTTT

v_gene: TRBV6-2/TRBV6-3
abundance: NA
j_gene: TRBJ2-5
d_gene: TRBD2
CDR3aa: CASSQGGLARETQYF
CDR3nt: TGTGCCAGCAGCCAGGGAGGACTAGCTAGAGAGACCCAGTACTTC

v_gene: TRBV7-2
abundance: NA
j_gene: TRBJ2-2
d_gene: TRBD1
CDR3aa: CASSLRRQGGAGELFF
CDR3nt: TGTGCCAGCAGCTTACGCCGACAGGGGGGGGCCGGGGAGCTGTTTTTT

v_gene: TRBV6-1
abundance: NA
j_gene: TRBJ1-3
d_gene: NA
CDR3aa: CASSDRTWSSGNTIYF
CDR3nt: TGTGCCAGCAGTGACCGTACCTGGAGCTCTGGAAACACCATATATTTT

v_gene: TRBV6-5
abundance: NA
j_gene: TRBJ1-5
d_gene: TRBD1
CDR3aa: CASSDRGGNQPQHF
CDR3nt: TGTGCCAGCAGCGACAGGGGAGGCAATCAGCCCCAGCATTTT

v_gene: TRBV6-5
abundance: NA
j_gene: TRBJ1-1
d_gene: NA
CDR3aa: CASSPDRRPNTEAFF
CDR3nt: TGTGCCAGCAGCCCGGACAGACGACCGAACACTGAAGCTTTCTTT

v_gene: TRBV4-1
abundance: NA
j_gene: TRBJ2-7
d_gene: NA
CDR3aa: CASSQVGQGKSSYEQYF
CDR3nt: TGCGCCAGCAGCCAAGTGGGCCAGGGGAAGAGCTCCTACGAGCAGTACTTC

v_gene: TRBV10-3
abundance: once
j_gene: TRBJ1-2
d_gene: NA
CDR3aa: CAIRSIANYGYTF
CDR3nt: TGTGCCATCAGGTCCATAGCTAACTATGGCTACACCTTC

v_gene: TRBV20-1
abundance: NA
j_gene: TRBJ1-2
d_gene: TRBD1
CDR3aa: CRPQGAGGYTF
CDR3nt: TGCAGGCCCCAGGGGGCTGGTGGCTACACCTTC

v_gene: TRBV21-1
abundance: NA
j_gene: TRBJ2-1
d_gene: NA
CDR3aa: CASSKRRGHEQFF
CDR3nt: TGTGCCAGCAGCAAAAGGCGAGGGCATGAGCAGTTCTTC

v_gene: TRBV4-1
abundance: NA
j_gene: TRBJ2-2
d_gene: NA
CDR3aa: CASSQDGGASGELFF
CDR3nt: TGCGCCAGCAGCCAAGATGGTGGGGCGAGCGGGGAGCTGTTTTTT

v_gene: TRBV7-2
abundance: NA
j_gene: TRBJ1-3
d_gene: NA
CDR3aa: CASSLQFSGNTIYF
CDR3nt: TGTGCCAGCAGCCTACAGTTCTCTGGAAACACCATATATTTT